The 31 T cell receptor beta chains below come from one sample, sequenced in a study of low-dose radiotherapy and immunotherapy resistance in tumors (dated by TCRdb to the early 2020s). What the time point label conveys for this sample: after trial treatment. This sample's treatment or condition label indicates: LDRT plus nivolumab, ipilimumab, low-dose cyclophosphamide and aspirin (RACIN trial). This sample was sequenced with an Illumina MiniSeq. First-strand cDNA was synthesized using Superscript III and a set of TRAV- and TRBV-specific primers, so that both TCRalpha and TCRbeta chains were covered. A roughly 19-cycle PCR with Phusion amplified the TCRs, pairing a constant-region primer with the adapter that was attached to the V primers. The public sequencing data were trimmed at Q25 with fastp and processed into clonotypes with MiXCR by TCRdb, which kept only in-frame beta chains. Each CDR3 protein gets just one entry, which takes the most common genes and DNA from the rows behind it. This sample holds about 39,000 distinct CDR3 sequences; more than 20% were observed only once. Jointly, the top ten make up 8% to 9.5% of the sample.

The sample was PBMCs, taken after low-dose radiotherapy plus immunotherapy. Receptors were obtained from a female donor with ovarian cancer.

This clonotype has only one observation. The rearrangement uses TRBV2 and TRBJ2-1, with TRBD2 as a possible D gene (6 bases). The CDR3 has 14 amino acids. V shed 4 bases and J shed 1 base, with 8 bases lying between them. The germline gives CDR1 SNHLY, CDR2 FYNNEI. The CDR3 region is CASSGDLSYNEQFF. Written as DNA, the CDR3 is TGTGCCAGCAGTGGGGACTTATCCTACAATGAGCAGTTCTTC.

The V gene is TRBV7-2, the J gene TRBJ2-7; TRBD2 aligns across 7 bases. Germline loops: CDR1 SGHTA, CDR2 FQGNSA. V was pared by 5 bases and J by 3 bases, with 13 bases of the junction left unmatched. This CDR3 is built from 16 residues. The CDR3: CASSPDGSGIIYEQYF. The CDR3 DNA is TGTGCCAGCAGCCCGGATGGGAGCGGGATAATCTACGAGCAGTACTTC.

This clonotype was seen many times. The rearrangement joins TRBV13 to TRBJ1-1; D is undetermined. Germline V gives CDR1 PRHDT, CDR2 FYEKMQ (reference sequence). CDR3 length: 13 residues. The germline V and J ends were trimmed by 5 bases and 0 bases, with 7 bases remaining between them. CDR3 amino acids: CASSLKVNTEAFF. In DNA, the CDR3 is TGTGCCAGCAGCCTAAAGGTGAACACTGAAGCTTTCTTT. The variable domain in full, completed from reference TRBV13 and TRBJ1-1, reads AAGVIQSPRHLIKEKRETATLKCYPIPRHDTVYWYQQGPGQDPQFLISFYEKMQSDKGSIPDRFSAQQFSDYHSELNMSSLELGDSALYFCASSLKVNTEAFFGQGTRLTVV.

This clonotype has a handful of counts. The chain links TRBV13 to TRBJ2-6, with D uncertain. The germline gives CDR1 PRHDT, CDR2 FYEKMQ (reference sequence). CDR3 size: 20 residues. Deletions cut 0 bases from V and 0 bases from J, with 18 bases between. CDR3 sequence: CASSLGLGIRTRSGANVLTF. CDR3 DNA sequence: TGTGCCAGCAGCTTAGGCCTGGGGATCCGAACCCGCTCTGGGGCCAACGTCCTGACTTTC.

In the case of this clonotype: Given a far larger clone just one base away, this is likely a sequencing read error. The gene calls are TRBV6-5 and TRBJ2-7; 7 nucleotides align to TRBD2. The junction had 14 bases not matched to a gene; V was cut back by 5 bases and J by 7 bases. Germline assignment: CDR1 MNHEY and CDR2 SVGAGI. The CDR3 extends over 15 amino acids. The CDR3: CASSTSTSAYNEQYF. CDR3 nucleotide sequence: TGTGCCAGCAGTACCTCAACTAGCGCCTACAATGAGCAGTACTTC.

This clonotype was detected only once. The J gene is TRBJ2-5, the V gene TRBV30; D gene unclear. Germline assignment: CDR1 GTSNPN and CDR2 SVGIG (reference sequence). Trimming removed 0 bases at V and 5 bases at J, with 10 bases between. CDR3 size: 13 residues. Written as DNA, the CDR3 is TGTGCCTGGAGTGTACATAAGGCCGAGACCCAGTACTTC. This sequence encodes CAWSVHKAETQYF.

This clonotype was detected ten times or more. This chain connects TRBV7-2 to TRBJ2-4; 9 positions match TRBD2. Germline V gene sequence: CDR1 SGHTA, CDR2 FQGNSA. The V segment lost 0 bases and the J segment 11 bases; nucleotides outside the gene matches: 2. The CDR3 has 13 amino acids. The CDR3 region has the DNA TGTGCCAGCAGCTTAGCGCGGGAGGGCTTTCAGTACTTC. Protein product: CASSLAREGFQYF.

There are many counts of this clonotype. This chain uses TRBV14 with TRBJ1-6; maybe TRBD1 (5 bases). Germline V gene data show CDR1 as SGHDN and CDR2 as FVKESK. This CDR3 has 16 residues. Trimming removed 0 bases from V and 6 bases from J, with 12 bases in between. CDR3 region: CASSQDRALSNSPLHF. In nucleotides, the CDR3 is TGTGCCAGCAGCCAAGACAGGGCCCTCTCTAATTCACCCCTCCACTTT.

This clonotype has at least ten counts. The chain has TRBV5-1 and TRBJ2-3; D may be TRBD1 (6 bases). Germline CDR1 and CDR2: SGHRS and YFSETQ. The CDR3 totals 15 residues. V was shortened by 4 bases and J by 2 bases, with 14 bases between the two germline ends. CDR3 nucleotide sequence: TGCGCCAGCAGCCCAACAGGGACAATCACAGATACGCAGTATTTT. Translation: CASSPTGTITDTQYF. The whole variable domain, filled in from reference TRBV5-1 and TRBJ2-3, reads KAGVTQTPRYLIKTRGQQVTLSCSPISGHRSVSWYQQTPGQGLQFLFEYFSETQRNKGNFPGRFSGRQFSNSRSEMNVSTLELGDSALYLCASSPTGTITDTQYFGPGTRLTVL.

The table lists this clonotype with many counts. The CDR3 loop reads CASSPMGQGAPGANVLTF. The CDR3 nucleotides are TGTGCCAGTAGCCCCATGGGACAGGGGGCGCCTGGGGCCAACGTCCTGACTTTC. The genes are TRBV19 and TRBJ2-6, with 12 bases aligning to TRBD1. Germline V gives CDR1 LNHDA, CDR2 SQIVND (reference sequence). This CDR3 comprises 18 residues. Trimming at V came to 6 bases and at J to 2 bases, leaving 8 bases not matched to a gene.

This clonotype was detected ten times or more. The chain recombines TRBV27 with TRBJ2-6; no reliable D call. Germline V gene data show CDR1 as MNHEY and CDR2 as SMNVEV (reference sequence). The germline V and J ends were trimmed by 7 bases and 4 bases, with 20 bases remaining between them. The CDR3 runs to 17 residues. The CDR3 spells CASTRVNPSGGANVLTF. The CDR3 DNA sequence: TGTGCCAGCACTCGCGTAAATCCCTCGGGCGGGGCCAACGTCCTGACTTTC.

The sample holds many counts of this clonotype. The rearrangement links TRBV13 to TRBJ2-3, with 9 bases lining up with TRBD2. Germline V CDR1 and CDR2: PRHDT, FYEKMQ (reference sequence). Unmatched junction bases numbered 7, after V lost 6 bases and J lost 0 bases. The CDR3 spans 16 residues. CDR3 DNA: TGTGCCAGCAGGGCCTCTAGCGGGACTAGCACAGATACGCAGTATTTT. This sequence encodes CASRASSGTSTDTQYF.

The chain uses TRBV28 and TRBJ2-2; 9 bases agree with TRBD2. The CDR3 is made up of 16 amino acids. V shed 7 bases, J shed 7 bases, and the junction held 13 bases outside the gene matches. Germline CDR1 MDHEN, CDR2 SYDVKM. The CDR3 loop is CASTPTGWTSDGELFF. CDR3 nucleotide sequence: TGTGCCAGCACCCCCACTGGCTGGACTAGCGACGGGGAGCTGTTTTTT.

This clonotype was seen many times. V usage is TRBV20-1 and J usage is TRBJ2-5, with D perhaps TRBD1 or TRBD2 (7 bases each). CDR1 is DFQATT, CDR2 SNEGSKA, per germline (reference sequence). V lost 2 bases and J 4 bases, leaving 14 bases between the germline ends. The length of the CDR3 is 14 residues. Here the CDR3 DNA reads TGCAGTGCTAGACCAGGGGGGGACCGAGAGACCCAGTACTTC. This encodes CSARPGGDRETQYF.

Ten or more counts support this clonotype. The rearrangement links TRBV29-1 to TRBJ1-2; no clear D gene. Trimming removed 3 bases from V and 6 bases from J, with 11 bases in between. This CDR3 has 12 amino acids. In germline, CDR1 is SQVTM, CDR2 ANQGSEA. CDR3 coding DNA: TGCAGCGTTGATCTGGGGAAGGATGGCTACACCTTC. It translates to CSVDLGKDGYTF.

This clonotype was detected ten times or more. V gene TRBV5-1 combines with J gene TRBJ1-1, with D hard to call. V was shortened by 0 bases and J by 10 bases, with 19 bases between the two germline ends. Per the germline V gene, CDR1 is SGHRS and CDR2 is YFSETQ. The CDR3 spans 15 residues. CDR3 DNA sequence: TGCGCCAGCAGCTTGGGATCAGACGTCGGCCGGGTAGCTTTCTTT. Amino acids: CASSLGSDVGRVAFF.

This chain connects TRBV7-9 to TRBJ2-6; D might be TRBD2 (5 bases). Per the germline V gene, CDR1 is SEHNR and CDR2 is FQNEAQ (reference sequence). V was clipped by 4 bases and J by 0 bases, with 16 bases between them. This CDR3 comprises 18 residues. CDR3 bases: TGTGCCAGCAGCTCGCCTCCCGGACTCCGCTCTGGGGCCAACGTCCTGACTTTC. Translated: CASSSPPGLRSGANVLTF.

This clonotype was counted at least ten times. This sequence joins TRBV7-3 and TRBJ1-2; D is perhaps TRBD1 (5 bases). Germline V gene data show CDR1 as SGHTA and CDR2 as FQGTGA. With 5 bases removed from V and 0 bases from J, the gap between germline ends came to 13 bases. This CDR3 comprises 15 residues. The CDR3 sequence is CASSDQTVPNYGYTF. CDR3 sequence (DNA): TGTGCCAGCAGCGACCAGACAGTCCCTAACTATGGCTACACCTTC.

This clonotype appeared many times. The V and J genes are TRBV20-1 and TRBJ2-7, with D maybe TRBD1 (5 bases). Trimming removed 1 base at V and 2 bases at J, with 12 bases between. Germline V gene lookup returns CDR1 DFQATT and CDR2 SNEGSKA (reference sequence). This CDR3 has 14 residues. CDR3 nucleotides: TGCAGTGCTAGAGCTGAGTGGGGCACCTACGAGCAGTACTTC. Protein sequence: CSARAEWGTYEQYF.

Of note for this clonotype: A far larger clone is just one base off, so this is likely a read error. The CDR3: CASSSGPGQGAHDIQYF. CDR3 in DNA: TGTGCCAGCAGTTCGGGGCCGGGACAGGGGGCGCATGACATTCAGTACTTC. The V and J genes are TRBV22-1 and TRBJ2-4; the tabulated D call, TRBD1, remains unverified against the DNA. TRBV22-1 is a listed pseudogene. There are 17 residues in the CDR3.

The sample holds many counts of this clonotype. Written as DNA, the CDR3 is TGCGCCAGCAGCCCGCAGGGGCCGGAGGAAAAACTGTTTTTT. Translated: CASSPQGPEEKLFF. The chain joins TRBV5-1 to TRBJ1-4; possible D gene TRBD1, 6 bases. The CDR3 runs to 14 residues. The germline gives CDR1 SGHRS, CDR2 YFSETQ. Trimming shortened V by 4 bases and J by 8 bases, and 15 bases separated the two germline ends.

There are many counts of this clonotype. The J gene is TRBJ1-2, the V gene TRBV7-3, with D perhaps matching TRBD1 (5 bases). The CDR3 extends over 13 amino acids. The V gene lost 1 base and the J gene lost 7 bases, with 10 bases spanning the gap. Germline V CDR1 and CDR2: SGHTA, FQGTGA. The CDR3: CASSLIAGTGYTF. For the CDR3, the DNA is TGTGCCAGCAGCTTAATCGCAGGGACTGGCTACACCTTC.

This clonotype appeared many times. The V and J genes are TRBV6-1 and TRBJ2-5; 9 positions agree with TRBD2. Germline V lookup: CDR1 MNHNS, CDR2 SASEGT. With V trimmed by 4 bases and J by 5 bases, 5 bases remained unmatched. This CDR3 spans 14 amino acids. CDR3 amino acids: CASSGGGAGETQYF. CDR3 nucleotides: TGTGCCAGCAGTGGCGGGGGGGCCGGGGAGACCCAGTACTTC.

This clonotype was seen at least ten times. The chain joins TRBV18 to TRBJ2-1; no reliable D call. V lost 5 bases, J lost 8 bases, and 7 bases lay in between. This CDR3 has 11 amino acids. Germline loops: CDR1 KGHSH, CDR2 LQKENI. The CDR3 loop is CASSLGDEQFF. The CDR3 DNA follows: TGTGCCAGCTCATTGGGTGATGAGCAGTTCTTC.

This clonotype was seen repeatedly, ten times or more. The chain is built from TRBV5-1 and TRBJ2-7; possible D gene TRBD1, 5 bases. V lost 0 bases, J lost 4 bases, and 14 bases lay in between. The CDR3 runs 15 residues. Per germline, CDR1 SGHRS and CDR2 YFSETQ. The CDR3 coding sequence is TGCGCCAGCAGCTTGGCCGGACAAGGACCTTACGAGCAGTACTTC. Translating it yields CASSLAGQGPYEQYF.

This clonotype has ten or more counts. The chain employs TRBV25-1 and TRBJ1-5; D possibly corresponds to TRBD1 (5 bases). The CDR3 contains 9 residues. The V gene lost 8 bases and the J gene lost 9 bases, with 5 bases spanning the gap. Looked up from germline, CDR1 is MGHDK and CDR2 is SYGVNS. The CDR3 DNA follows: TGTGCCAGCGGGGGGCCCCAGCATTTT. This sequence encodes CASGGPQHF.

This clonotype was counted ten times or more. The junction departs from germline at one end; a sequencing error may be responsible. The rearrangement links TRBV12-3 or TRBV12-4 to TRBJ2-1; 9 nucleotides agree with TRBD1. The CDR3 length is 21 residues. The CDR3 nucleotides are TGTGCCAGCAGTTTAGGACAGGGGGGTCTAGCTAGAACATGGAACTACGATGAGCAGTTCTTC. Its translation is CASSLGQGGLARTWNYDEQFF.

The chain recombines TRBV10-3 with TRBJ1-1; a weak D match, TRBD1 (5 bases). Germline CDR1 ENHRY, CDR2 SYGVKD. This CDR3 contains 13 residues. Trimming took 4 bases from V and 3 from J, leaving 9 bases between them. The CDR3 spells CAISAGSDTEAFF. The CDR3, as DNA: TGTGCCATCAGTGCAGGGAGCGACACTGAAGCTTTCTTT.

This clonotype was picked up many times. The chain has TRBV7-9 and TRBJ2-2; 10 bases are a match to TRBD2. There are 16 residues in the CDR3. The J segment lost 5 bases and the V segment lost 0 bases, leaving 3 bases of the junction unmatched. Germline V gives CDR1 SEHNR, CDR2 FQNEAQ (reference sequence). CDR3 DNA: TGTGCCAGCAGCTTAGCCCCACTAGCGGGGACCGGGGAGCTGTTTTTT. Translating it yields CASSLAPLAGTGELFF.

This clonotype was found many times. This chain connects TRBV24-1 to TRBJ2-3; no reliable D call. CDR3 length equals 14 residues. Trimming removed 7 bases from V and 2 bases from J, with 12 bases in between. Germline CDR1 is KGHDR and CDR2 is SFDVKD. CDR3: CATRSSQDTDTQYF. The DNA for the CDR3 is TGTGCCACCAGGAGCAGCCAAGACACAGATACGCAGTATTTT.

In its sample, this clonotype was seen many times. V gene TRBV4-1 combines with J gene TRBJ2-7; D perhaps matches TRBD1 (6 bases). The V gene's germline CDR1 is MGHRA and CDR2 YSYEKL. Trimming took off 5 bases at V and 2 bases at J, with 19 bases between the two ends. This CDR3 has 16 residues. CDR3 protein: CASSSRDIGLPYEQYF. The CDR3 nucleotides read TGCGCCAGCAGCTCCCGGGACATCGGCCTTCCCTACGAGCAGTACTTC.